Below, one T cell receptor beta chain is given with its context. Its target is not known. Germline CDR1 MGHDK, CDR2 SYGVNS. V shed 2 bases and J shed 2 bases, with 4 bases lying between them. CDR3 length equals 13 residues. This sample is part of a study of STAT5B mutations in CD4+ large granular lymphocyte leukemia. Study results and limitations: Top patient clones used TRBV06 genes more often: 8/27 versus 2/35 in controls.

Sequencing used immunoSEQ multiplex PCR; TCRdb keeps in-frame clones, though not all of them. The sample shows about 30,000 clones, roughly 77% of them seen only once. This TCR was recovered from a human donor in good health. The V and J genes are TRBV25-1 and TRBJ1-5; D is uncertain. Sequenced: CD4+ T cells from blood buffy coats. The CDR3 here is CASSEHGNQPQHF. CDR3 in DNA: TGTGCCAGCAGTGAACACGGCAATCAGCCCCAGCATTTT.